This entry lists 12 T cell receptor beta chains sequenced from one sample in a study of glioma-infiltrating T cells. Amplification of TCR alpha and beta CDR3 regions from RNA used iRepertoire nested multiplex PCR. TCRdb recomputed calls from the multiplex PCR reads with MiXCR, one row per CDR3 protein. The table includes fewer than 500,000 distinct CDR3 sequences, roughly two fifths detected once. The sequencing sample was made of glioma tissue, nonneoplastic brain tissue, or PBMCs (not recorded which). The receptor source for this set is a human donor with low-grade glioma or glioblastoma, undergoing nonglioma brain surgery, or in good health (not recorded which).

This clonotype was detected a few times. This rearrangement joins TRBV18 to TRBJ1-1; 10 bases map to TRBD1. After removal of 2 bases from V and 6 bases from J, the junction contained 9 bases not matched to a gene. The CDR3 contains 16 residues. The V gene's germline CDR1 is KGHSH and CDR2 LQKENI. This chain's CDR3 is CASSPIGTGVNPEAFF. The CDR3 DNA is TGTGCCAGCTCACCAATTGGGACAGGGGTTAACCCTGAAGCTTTCTTT.

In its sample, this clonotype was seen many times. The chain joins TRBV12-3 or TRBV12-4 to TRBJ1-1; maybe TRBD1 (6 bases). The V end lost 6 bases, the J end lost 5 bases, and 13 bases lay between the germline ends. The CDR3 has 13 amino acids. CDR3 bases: TGTGCCAGCAGCCTAGGGGGGAGGACTGAAGCTTTCTTT. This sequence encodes CASSLGGRTEAFF.

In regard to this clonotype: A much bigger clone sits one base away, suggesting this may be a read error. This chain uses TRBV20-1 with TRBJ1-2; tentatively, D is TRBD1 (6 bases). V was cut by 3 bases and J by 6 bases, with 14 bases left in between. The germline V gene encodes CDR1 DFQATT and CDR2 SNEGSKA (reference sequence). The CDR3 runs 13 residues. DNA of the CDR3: TGCAGTGCTAGTCCAACAGGGAGTGATGGCTACACCTTC. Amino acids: CSASPTGSDGYTF.

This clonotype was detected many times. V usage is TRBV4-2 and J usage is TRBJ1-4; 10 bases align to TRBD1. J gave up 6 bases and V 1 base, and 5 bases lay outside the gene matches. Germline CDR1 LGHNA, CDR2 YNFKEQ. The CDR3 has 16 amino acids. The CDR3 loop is CASSQVAGTGDEKLFF. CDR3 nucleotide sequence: TGTGCCAGCAGCCAAGTCGCCGGGACAGGGGATGAAAAACTGTTTTTT.

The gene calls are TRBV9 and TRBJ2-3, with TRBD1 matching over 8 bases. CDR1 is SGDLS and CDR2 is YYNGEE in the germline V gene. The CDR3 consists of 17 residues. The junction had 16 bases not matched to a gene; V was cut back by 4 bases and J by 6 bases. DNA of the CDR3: TGTGCCAGCAGCTTCCCGCGGACAGGGACTGCCCCCGATACGCAGTATTTT. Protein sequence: CASSFPRTGTAPDTQYF.

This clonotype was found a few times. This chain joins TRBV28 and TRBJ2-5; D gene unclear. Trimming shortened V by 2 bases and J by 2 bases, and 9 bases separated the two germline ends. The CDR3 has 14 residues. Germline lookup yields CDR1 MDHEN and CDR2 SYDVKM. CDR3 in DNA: TGTGCCAGCAGTTTAACATGGGGACAAGAGACCCAGTACTTC. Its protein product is CASSLTWGQETQYF.

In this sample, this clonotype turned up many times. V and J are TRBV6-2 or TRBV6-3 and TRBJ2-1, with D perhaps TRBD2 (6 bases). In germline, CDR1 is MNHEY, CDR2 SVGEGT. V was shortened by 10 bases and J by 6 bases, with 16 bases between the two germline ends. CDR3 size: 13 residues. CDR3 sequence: CATRDFFSNEQFF. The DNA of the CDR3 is TGTGCCACACGGGACTTCTTCAGCAATGAGCAGTTCTTC.

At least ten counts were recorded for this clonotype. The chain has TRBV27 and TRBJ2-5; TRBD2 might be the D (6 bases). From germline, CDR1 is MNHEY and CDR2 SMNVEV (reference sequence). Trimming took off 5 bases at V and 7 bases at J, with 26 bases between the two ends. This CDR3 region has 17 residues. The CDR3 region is CASSKTTGTGSVGTQYF. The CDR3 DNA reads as TGTGCCAGCAGTAAGACTACCGGGACCGGGAGTGTCGGGACCCAGTACTTC.

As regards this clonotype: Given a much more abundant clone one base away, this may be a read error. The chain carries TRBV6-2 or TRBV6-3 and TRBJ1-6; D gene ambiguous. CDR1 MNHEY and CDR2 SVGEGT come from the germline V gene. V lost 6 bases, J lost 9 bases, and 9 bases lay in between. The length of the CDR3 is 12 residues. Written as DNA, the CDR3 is TGTGCCAGCAGGGGCAGGAGTTCACCCCTCCACTTT. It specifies CASRGRSSPLHF.

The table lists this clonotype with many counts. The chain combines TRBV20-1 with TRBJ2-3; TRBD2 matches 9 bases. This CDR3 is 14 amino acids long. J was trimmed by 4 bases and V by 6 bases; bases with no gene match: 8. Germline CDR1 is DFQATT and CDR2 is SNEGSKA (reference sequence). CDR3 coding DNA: TGCAGTGCCCTAGCGGGATTGGGCCCAGATACGCAGTATTTT. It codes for CSALAGLGPDTQYF.

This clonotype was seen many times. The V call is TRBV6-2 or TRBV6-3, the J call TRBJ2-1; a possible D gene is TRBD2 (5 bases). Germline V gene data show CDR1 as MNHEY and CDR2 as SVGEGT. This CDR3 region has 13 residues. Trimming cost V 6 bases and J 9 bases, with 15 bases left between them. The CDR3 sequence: CASRVGNVAEQFF. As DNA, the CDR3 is TGTGCCAGCAGGGTCGGGAATGTTGCTGAGCAGTTCTTC.

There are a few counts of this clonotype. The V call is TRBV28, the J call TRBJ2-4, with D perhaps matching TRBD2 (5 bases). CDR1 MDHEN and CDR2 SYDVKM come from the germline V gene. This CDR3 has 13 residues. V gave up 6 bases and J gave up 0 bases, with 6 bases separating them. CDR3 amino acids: CASRDLAKNIQYF. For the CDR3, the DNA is TGTGCCAGCAGGGACTTAGCCAAAAACATTCAGTACTTC.